This entry describes one T cell receptor beta chain. Its antigen is not identified. Assay execution proceeded at the deep level. The method was immunoSEQ multiplex PCR; TCRdb's version includes in-frame clones alone and lacks a portion of them. The sample consists of 800,000 to 1,200,000 clones, approximately 80% of them appearing once. These data belong to a study of shared clonotypes between healthy human individuals. General study findings and limits: The sole specimen, blood, was sampled, and tissue repertoires likely differ. Lower generation probabilities were found for non-shared clonotypes than for those shared by all four donors.

Donors were Caucasian adults residing in Nashville, Tennessee, USA. This receptor was identified in a man aged 18 to 29 in good health. Some clones in this sample may be carry-over from other donors' samples. The sequencing sample was made of memory CD4+ T cells from PBMCs. The subset was: CD45RA-negative fraction.

The CDR3 loop reads CASSLNPVTGFSYEQYF. DNA for the CDR3: TGTGCCAGCAGTTTAAATCCTGTGACAGGGTTCTCCTACGAGCAGTACTTC. This rearrangement joins TRBV28 to TRBJ2-7, with TRBD1 matching 7 bases. CDR3 length: 17 residues. The germline V gene has CDR1 MDHEN and CDR2 SYDVKM. V was clipped by 2 bases and J by 0 bases; unmatched bases: 10. Variable domain in full (rest from reference TRBV28 and TRBJ2-7): DVKVTQSSRYLVKRTGEKVFLECVQDMDHENMFWYRQDPGLGLRLIYFSYDVKMKEKGDIPEGYSVSREKKERFSLILESASTNQTSMYLCASSLNPVTGFSYEQYFGPGTRLTVT.